A single T cell receptor (beta chain) is shown here with its context. Its antigen is unknown. Thyroid ultrasound and orbital computed tomography, with clinical symptoms and serum thyroxine and TRAb, informed diagnoses. This sample holds PBMCs from roughly 10 ml fresh peripheral blood. This sample is drawn from a study of T cells in Graves' hyperthyroidism and ophthalmopathy. Study-level results: Stable hyperthyroidism and ophthalmopathy were separated using 13 V-J signatures. Blood also contained most expanded thyroid clonotypes above 0.001.

RNA transcripts served as the template for amplifying TCR beta CDR3 regions. The primer set for the first-round RT-PCR of the TCR CDR3 was HTBI. MiXCR was run by TCRdb on the multiplex PCR reads, yielding one entry per CDR3 protein. Of 600,000 to 750,000 distinct CDR3 sequences in the sample, approximately 15% are singletons; the top ten hold roughly 16%. The CDR3 is 14 amino acids. Trimming took 6 bases from V and 5 from J; bases not matched to a gene: 9. Per the germline V gene, CDR1 is MNHEY and CDR2 is SMNVEV (reference sequence). This sequence joins TRBV27 and TRBJ2-5, with 7 nucleotides matching TRBD1. The sequencing input was blood. This TCR derives from a man over 45 with Graves' hyperthyroidism. The DNA for the CDR3 is TGTGCCAGCAGCAACCCAACAGGGGTGGAGACCCAGTACTTC. Translating it yields CASSNPTGVETQYF.